This T cell receptor (beta chain) stems from a study of CD8 T cells in ankylosing spondylitis (dated 2017 in TCRdb). In terms of the full investigation: The study set out to find disease-linked TCR variants by profiling T cell receptor beta repertoires in ankylosing spondylitis patients and healthy donors. The whole study cohort included 90 to 120 healthy donors and under 30 ankylosing spondylitis patients. Samples of peripheral blood were taken, and for ankylosing spondylitis patients, synovial fluid was collected as well. Study-wide conclusions, independent of this receptor: In peripheral blood, the disease-linked clones were found at relatively low frequencies and had a CD8+ phenotype. According to the report, matched synovial fluid samples from ankylosing spondylitis patients were significantly enriched for the disease-linked clones. Some motif variants had previously been reported in the synovial fluid and blood of reactive arthritis patients, which suggests shared mechanisms of disease initiation. Blood from ankylosing spondylitis patients appeared to be characterized by a TCR beta motif made up of under 10 highly homologous amino acid variants.

The instrument given in TCRdb is Illumina HiSeq 2500. TCR beta libraries were prepared by quantitative 5'-RACE with molecular barcodes. The paper's data handling went like this. A new computational method, built on a probabilistic model of VDJ rearrangement, was used to identify disease-linked TCR variants. In-frame beta chains were kept once TCRdb had trimmed the public reads at Q25 with fastp and called clones with MiXCR. CDR3 protein duplicates are merged, each entry listing the most common genes and DNA. These V and J calls derive from TCRdb rather than the authors' analysis. Within this sample are 150,000 or so distinct CDR3 sequences, with under 14% of them counted one time only. Just under 30% of the sample rests with the top ten. A remark on this clonotype: What antigen it recognizes has not been identified. No base quality values were provided; no much bigger clone lies one nucleotide off.

The junction shows trimming of 8 bases on V and 2 bases on J, and the gene matches do not reach 24 bases of it. The germline V gene (reference sequence) sets CDR1 to PRHDT and CDR2 to FYEKMQ. The CDR3 covers 21 residues, taking in both the cysteine and the phenylalanine. Left in the record is the CDR3 DNA by itself, 63 bases read in frame from the first base. The chain couples TRBV13 to TRBJ2-1; the central 10 bases match TRBD2. Sequenced input: blood, either unsorted or a sorted T cell fraction (not recorded which). The source of this sequence is a male donor with ankylosing spondylitis or in good health (not recorded which). The nucleotide sequence reads as follows: TGTGCCAGCCTCCTACGGCGGAACGGACTAGCGGCCGGAGGGGCCTACAATGAGCAGTTCTTC. This is translated as CASLLRRNGLAAGGAYNEQFF.